The 28 T cell receptor beta chains listed next were all sequenced from one sample in a study of cytomegalovirus exposure and HLA in healthy donors. The PCR was carried out with 60 Vbeta primers and 13 Jbeta primers. TCRdb's table, derived via immunoSEQ multiplex PCR, lists solely in-frame clones and lacks some. The table shows 150,000 to 200,000 clones, with around three quarters occurring only once. Sequenced sample: PBMCs. The source of these receptors is a woman in her forties or fifties in good health and CMV-seronegative.

This clone was counted only a few times. V is TRBV19 and J is TRBJ2-2, with 9 nucleotides matching TRBD1. The V gene's germline CDR1 is LNHDA and CDR2 SQIVND (reference sequence). The V segment lost 3 bases and the J segment 5 bases; nucleotides outside the gene matches: 4. CDR3 length equals 15 residues. In DNA, the CDR3 is TGTGCCAGTAGTATGAAGGGACAGGGAACCGGGGAGCTGTTTTTT. Amino acid sequence: CASSMKGQGTGELFF. Together with reference TRBV19 and TRBJ2-2, the CDR3 gives the full variable domain: DGGITQSPKYLFRKEGQNVTLSCEQNLNHDAMYWYRQDPGQGLRLIYYSQIVNDFQKGDIAEGYSVSREKKESFPLTVTSAQKNPTAFYLCASSMKGQGTGELFFGEGSRLTVL.

The genes are TRBV18 and TRBJ2-2; TRBD1 is a possible D gene (5 bases). The CDR3 spans 15 residues. CDR1 is KGHSH, CDR2 LQKENI, per germline. V was shortened by 1 base and J by 3 bases, with 9 bases between the two germline ends. For the CDR3, the DNA is TGTGCCAGCTCACCACGCCAGGGCGACACCGGGGAGCTGTTTTTT. Amino acid sequence: CASSPRQGDTGELFF.

This chain connects TRBV4-3 to TRBJ2-7, with D possibly being TRBD2 (5 bases). The CDR3 runs 17 residues. Germline assignment: CDR1 LGHNA and CDR2 YSLEER. V was cut by 0 bases and J by 5 bases, with 20 bases left in between. The CDR3 nucleotides are TGCGCCAGCAGCCAAGATAACGGGGTTTCGGGCGGAAACGAGCAGTACTTC. Translating gives CASSQDNGVSGGNEQYF.

The V call is TRBV7-8, the J call TRBJ2-1; a possible D gene is TRBD2 (5 bases). The CDR3 has 16 residues. The V gene lost 3 bases and the J gene lost 0 bases, with 12 bases spanning the gap. Germline-derived CDR1 and CDR2 are SGHVS and FQNEAQ. CDR3 bases: TGTGCCAGCAGCTTCGCAAGCGGCCGCTCCTACAATGAGCAGTTCTTC. Translated: CASSFASGRSYNEQFF.

The V gene is TRBV9, the J gene TRBJ2-7; maybe TRBD1 (6 bases). Deletions cut 4 bases from V and 0 bases from J, with 14 bases between. Germline lookup yields CDR1 SGDLS and CDR2 YYNGEE. The CDR3 sequence is 15 residues long. Here the CDR3 reads CASSPGGGRSYEQYF. Written as DNA, the CDR3 is TGTGCCAGCAGCCCTGGGGGCGGGCGCTCCTACGAGCAGTACTTC.

The chain carries TRBV29-1 and TRBJ2-2, with 9 bases matching TRBD1. This CDR3 has 13 residues. Trimming at V came to 7 bases and at J to 7 bases, leaving 7 bases not matched to a gene. CDR1 and CDR2 from the germline V gene are SQVTM and ANQGSEA. CDR3 bases: TGCAGCGCCGGGACAGGGCAGGGCGGGGAGCTGTTTTTT. Translated, it gives CSAGTGQGGELFF.

The chain is built from TRBV5-1 and TRBJ2-1, with 13 bases lining up with TRBD2. With V trimmed by 3 bases and J by 8 bases, 5 bases remained unmatched. Germline V gene data show CDR1 as SGHRS and CDR2 as YFSETQ. The CDR3 has 15 amino acids. Here the CDR3 DNA reads TGCGCCAGCAGCTCCGGACTAGCGGGAGATGATGAGCAGTTCTTC. It codes for CASSSGLAGDDEQFF.

The V call is TRBV7-2, the J call TRBJ2-7; 12 bases are shared with TRBD2. CDR1 and CDR2 (germline): SGHTA, FQGNSA. The V segment lost 4 bases and the J segment 2 bases; nucleotides outside the gene matches: 6. The CDR3 extends over 16 amino acids. In DNA, the CDR3 is TGTGCCAGCAGCTCAGAGACTAGCGGGAGACCCTACGAGCAGTACTTC. Translation gives CASSSETSGRPYEQYF.

J is TRBJ2-5 and V is TRBV7-9, with 13 positions matching TRBD2. CDR1 and CDR2 from the germline V gene are SEHNR and FQNEAQ (reference sequence). This CDR3 is built from 17 residues. V was clipped by 3 bases and J by 1 base; unmatched bases: 5. The CDR3 reads CASSLGLAGPFQETQYF. The DNA of the CDR3 is TGTGCCAGCAGCTTGGGACTAGCGGGGCCTTTCCAAGAGACCCAGTACTTC.

This chain uses TRBV6-5 with TRBJ2-7; D may be TRBD1 (5 bases). V was shortened by 6 bases and J by 3 bases, with 12 bases between the two germline ends. Looked up from germline, CDR1 is MNHEY and CDR2 is SVGAGI. The CDR3 spans 13 residues. This chain's CDR3 is CASSRTDSYEQYF. The CDR3 nucleotides read TGTGCCAGCAGCCGAACCGACAGCTACGAGCAGTACTTC.

The chain employs TRBV28 and TRBJ2-1, with D perhaps matching TRBD2 (6 bases). The CDR3 totals 17 residues. In germline, CDR1 is MDHEN, CDR2 SYDVKM. Trimming pared 6 bases from V and 6 bases from J, leaving 24 bases between. CDR3 protein: CASRVEGYRSLRNEQFF. The CDR3 nucleotides are TGTGCCAGCAGGGTGGAGGGGTATAGGAGTCTTCGCAATGAGCAGTTCTTC.

This clone showed up just once. V usage is TRBV7-9 and J usage is TRBJ2-7, with 7 bases aligning to TRBD2. This CDR3 is built from 13 residues. Germline V lookup: CDR1 SEHNR, CDR2 FQNEAQ (reference sequence). The J segment lost 5 bases and the V segment lost 5 bases, leaving 6 bases of the junction unmatched. The CDR3 DNA is TGTGCCAGCAGCCGCATCGGACTAGACGAGCAGTACTTC. Residues: CASSRIGLDEQYF. Full variable domain (rest looked up from reference TRBV7-9 and TRBJ2-7): DTGVSQNPRHKITKRGQNVTFRCDPISEHNRLYWYRQTLGQGPEFLTYFQNEAQLEKSRLLSDRFSAERPKGSFSTLEIQRTEQGDSAMYLCASSRIGLDEQYFGPGTRLTVT.

The genes are TRBV29-1 and TRBJ1-1, with 7 bases fitting TRBD1. Trimming cost V 7 bases and J 4 bases; bases outside gene matches: 12. The CDR3 runs to 14 residues. Germline V gene data show CDR1 as SQVTM and CDR2 as ANQGSEA. CDR3 bases: TGCAGCGCCGATCCGACAGGGTTGAGCACTGAAGCTTTCTTT. Translation gives CSADPTGLSTEAFF.

The gene calls are TRBV6-4 and TRBJ2-3; 7 bases fit TRBD2. The CDR3 is 16 amino acids. The V and J ends lost 7 bases and 4 bases, in that order; junction bases with no gene match: 14. Germline CDR1 MRHNA, CDR2 SNTAGT. The CDR3 spells CASTRLDWGGSDTQYF. The CDR3 nucleotides are TGTGCCAGCACTCGCCTGGACTGGGGGGGTTCAGATACGCAGTATTTT.

The V and J genes are TRBV5-1 and TRBJ2-7; D may be TRBD2 (5 bases). V lost 0 bases and J lost 7, with 17 bases in between. This CDR3 is built from 15 residues. The germline V gene has CDR1 SGHRS and CDR2 YFSETQ. The CDR3 loop is CASSLESGQRWEQYF. CDR3 DNA sequence: TGCGCCAGCAGCTTGGAGTCAGGCCAGCGGTGGGAGCAGTACTTC. Combining the CDR3 with reference TRBV5-1 and TRBJ2-7 gives the whole variable domain KAGVTQTPRYLIKTRGQQVTLSCSPISGHRSVSWYQQTPGQGLQFLFEYFSETQRNKGNFPGRFSGRQFSNSRSEMNVSTLELGDSALYLCASSLESGQRWEQYFGPGTRLTVT.

V usage is TRBV5-1 and J usage is TRBJ2-6; possibly TRBD1 for D (6 bases). CDR1 SGHRS and CDR2 YFSETQ come from the germline V gene. The V end was cut by 0 bases, the J end by 0 bases, with 16 bases between. The CDR3 is made up of 19 amino acids. CDR3: CASSLVGQGRGSGANVLTF. The DNA for the CDR3 is TGCGCCAGCAGCTTGGTAGGCCAGGGGCGAGGCTCTGGGGCCAACGTCCTGACTTTC.

This chain links TRBV28 with TRBJ1-1; no firm D call. The germline V and J ends were trimmed by 6 bases and 5 bases, with 19 bases remaining between them. This CDR3 contains 15 residues. In germline, CDR1 is MDHEN, CDR2 SYDVKM. The CDR3 loop reads CASSPRRRAKTEAFF. The CDR3 region has the DNA TGTGCCAGCAGCCCACGACGGAGGGCGAAGACTGAAGCTTTCTTT.

Points on this clone: An end of the junction differs from the germline gene, which may be a read error. The rearrangement links TRBV7-9 to TRBJ1-1; D remains ambiguous. The length of the CDR3 is 14 residues. Germline CDR1 and CDR2: SEHNR and FQNEAQ (reference sequence). The CDR3 DNA reads as TGTTCCAGCAGCTTAGTCGTCGGGGTCACTGAAGCTTTCTTT. Translated, it gives CSSSLVVGVTEAFF.

Turning to this clone: At one end, the junction sequence differs from germline, possibly due to a read error. This sequence joins TRBV10-3 and TRBJ1-2; maybe TRBD1 (5 bases). This CDR3 contains 16 residues. Germline values: CDR1 ENHRY, CDR2 SYGVKD. Here the CDR3 reads CAISESFSGVGYGDTF. For the CDR3, the DNA is TGTGCCATCAGTGAGTCTTTTTCGGGGGTGGGCTATGGCGACACCTTC.

This chain links TRBV5-1 with TRBJ2-5; 9 positions match TRBD1. V shed 5 bases and J 2 bases; nucleotides not matched to a gene: 13. The CDR3 sequence is 17 residues long. Germline V CDR1 and CDR2: SGHRS, YFSETQ. CDR3 amino acids: CASSLTTTGTGQETQYF. As DNA, the CDR3 is TGCGCCAGCAGTCTTACTACCACCGGGACAGGGCAAGAGACCCAGTACTTC. The variable domain in full, with the rest retrieved from reference TRBV5-1 and TRBJ2-5, is KAGVTQTPRYLIKTRGQQVTLSCSPISGHRSVSWYQQTPGQGLQFLFEYFSETQRNKGNFPGRFSGRQFSNSRSEMNVSTLELGDSALYLCASSLTTTGTGQETQYFGPGTRLLVL.

The chain couples TRBV4-1 to TRBJ1-2, with 10 bases identical to TRBD1. Germline trimming cut 1 base from V and 0 bases from J; bases unmatched to any gene: 2. The germline V gene encodes CDR1 MGHRA and CDR2 YSYEKL. The CDR3 is 16 amino acids. CDR3 amino acids: CASSQAGQGANYGYTF. CDR3 in DNA: TGCGCCAGCAGCCAAGCCGGACAGGGGGCTAACTATGGCTACACCTTC.

This clone was seen only a few times. The chain links TRBV7-2 to TRBJ2-3, with 11 bases identical to TRBD2. The CDR3 is made up of 17 amino acids. V lost 1 base to trimming and J lost 7 bases; unmatched junction nucleotides: 10. In germline, CDR1 is SGHTA, CDR2 FQGNSA. The chain's CDR3 is CASSLVPASGGQNTQYF. DNA of the CDR3: TGTGCCAGCAGCTTAGTTCCGGCTAGCGGGGGGCAAAATACGCAGTATTTT.

The gene calls are TRBV9 and TRBJ1-6, with 7 bases lining up with TRBD1. The trim removed 1 base at V and 9 bases at J, leaving 4 bases unmatched. Looked up from germline, CDR1 is SGDLS and CDR2 is YYNGEE. The CDR3 is made up of 14 amino acids. CDR3 sequence reads: CASSVSGGFSPLHF. The CDR3 DNA reads TGTGCCAGCAGCGTATCAGGGGGGTTTTCACCCCTCCACTTT.

The chain couples TRBV28 to TRBJ1-1; 7 bases map to TRBD1. Germline assignment: CDR1 MDHEN and CDR2 SYDVKM. This CDR3 is 16 amino acids long. Losses at the gene ends were 10 bases for V and 1 base for J; bases not matched to a gene: 15. DNA for the CDR3: TGTGCCACCGATGCCCCGGGACAGCGGAGGAACACTGAAGCTTTCTTT. Amino acids: CATDAPGQRRNTEAFF.

J is TRBJ1-2 and V is TRBV2, with 12 positions matching TRBD1. Germline values: CDR1 SNHLY, CDR2 FYNNEI. V gave up 7 bases and J gave up 8 bases; unmatched junction bases: 17. The CDR3 is 17 amino acids. The CDR3 region is CASNRPGTGGLGRGYTF. The CDR3 DNA follows: TGTGCCAGCAACCGTCCCGGGACAGGGGGCTTGGGTCGGGGCTACACCTTC.

This chain uses TRBV2 with TRBJ2-6; 9 bases line up with TRBD1. The V segment lost 4 bases and the J segment 0 bases; nucleotides outside the gene matches: 10. The CDR3 sequence is 19 residues long. CDR1 and CDR2 from the germline V gene are SNHLY and FYNNEI. For the CDR3, the DNA is TGTGCCAGCAGTGGTGGACAGGGGTGGAACCGCTCTGGGGCCAACGTCCTGACTTTC. Amino acids: CASSGGQGWNRSGANVLTF. The variable domain in full, with the rest retrieved from reference TRBV2 and TRBJ2-6, is EPEVTQTPSHQVTQMGQEVILRCVPISNHLYFYWYRQILGQKVEFLVSFYNNEISEKSEIFDDQFSVERPDGSNFTLKIRSTKLEDSAMYFCASSGGQGWNRSGANVLTFGAGSRLTVL.

The V gene is TRBV7-9, the J gene TRBJ1-1; D possibly corresponds to TRBD1 (5 bases). CDR3 length: 14 residues. Germline V lookup: CDR1 SEHNR, CDR2 FQNEAQ (reference sequence). Deletions cut 5 bases from V and 0 bases from J, with 10 bases between. This CDR3 reads CASSPQGLNTEAFF. The CDR3 DNA reads as TGTGCCAGCAGCCCCCAGGGCTTGAACACTGAAGCTTTCTTT.

V and J are TRBV7-9 and TRBJ2-5; the match to TRBD1 covers 7 bases. The germline CDR1 and CDR2 sequences are SEHNR and FQNEAQ (reference sequence). The CDR3 length is 14 residues. With V trimmed by 4 bases and J by 5 bases, 7 bases remained unmatched. The CDR3, as DNA: TGTGCCAGCAGCTCCGACAGGGTTGGGGAGACCCAGTACTTC. Its protein is CASSSDRVGETQYF.